The sequence of this TCR beta chain was determined in a study of radiotherapy plus CTLA-4 blockade in lung cancer (dated by TCRdb to 2016 to 2018). About the investigation overall: Among the enrolled patients, around 19% had an objective response, and less than 40% reached disease control. General conclusions and limits of the study: TCR clones derived from tumors expanded in peripheral blood after treatment with radiotherapy and ipilimumab. The strongest predictors of response, as reported, were early dynamic changes in blood T cell clones along with a rise in serum interferon-beta after radiation.

Points on this clone: Its cognate antigen has yet to be identified. No qualities accompany the bases; no much larger clone lies one base away.

The study tested focal radiation therapy combined with CTLA-4 blockade (ipilimumab) in patients with chemo-refractory metastatic non-small-cell lung cancer. Libraries were prepared through the immunoSEQ multiplex PCR assay. TCRdb stores this immuneACCESS table with in-frame sequences only. Part of the clones is absent; in the studies checked, under half of the shortfall reflects unresolved V genes, and no reason is known for the rest. The sample yields about 120,000 clones; 75% to 80% were counted once. The top ten constitute approximately 5.2% of the sample. Taken from cysteine to phenylalanine, the CDR3 has 15 residues. The CDR3 DNA has 45 bases and is translated from base 1. Trimming at the junction amounts to 5 bases on V and 5 bases on J, and the germline ends lie 18 bases apart. The germline V gene gives CDR1 as SGHNT and CDR2 as YENEEA.

The source is a human donor with non-small cell lung cancer who had a partial response to radiotherapy plus ipilimumab. The rearranged segments are TRBV11-3 and TRBJ1-1, with a weak D call of TRBD1 (5 bases match). The starting material was peripheral blood, obtained from a patient treated with radiotherapy plus ipilimumab. The CDR3 corresponds to CASSKDSGPRTEAFF. The bases are TGTGCCAGCAGCAAAGACAGTGGGCCGCGGACTGAAGCTTTCTTT. Full variable domain (CDR3 extended with the reference TRBV11-3 and TRBJ1-1 proteins): EAGVVQSPRYKIIEKKQPVAFWCNPISGHNTLYWYLQNLGQGPELLIRYENEEAVDDSQLPKDRFSAERLKGVDSTLKIQPAELGDSAVYLCASSKDSGPRTEAFFGQGTRLTVV.